These 3 T cell receptor beta chains share one sample of origin, sequenced in a study of regulatory T cells in long-lasting Graves disease. The time point was: newly diagnosed GD, antithyroid drugs for less than 3 months. TCR sequences were obtained from RNA taken from PBMCs. Investigators prepared the TCR beta libraries by applying iRepertoire HTBI primers and Arm-PCR of CDR3 regions. TCRdb re-called the multiplex PCR reads with MiXCR, one entry per CDR3 protein. The data hold 350,000 to 400,000 distinct CDR3 sequences, with about 16% observed a single time. The sequences come from peripheral blood mononuclear cells (PBMCs), collected at new diagnosis, from a patient treated with antithyroid drugs. Every receptor here comes from a female donor with Graves disease.

The V and J genes are TRBV9 and TRBJ2-7; 7 bases map to TRBD1. With V trimmed by 3 bases and J by 2 bases, 14 bases remained unmatched. The CDR3 sequence is 17 residues long. CDR1 and CDR2 (germline): SGDLS, YYNGEE. The CDR3 protein is CASSARTGTERTYEQYF. The CDR3 DNA is TGTGCCAGCAGCGCCCGAACCGGGACAGAAAGGACCTACGAGCAGTACTTC.

This clonotype was detected ten times or more. The rearrangement uses TRBV5-1 and TRBJ1-1; D remains unclear. Trimming cost V 4 bases and J 0 bases, with 7 bases left between them. Per germline, CDR1 SGHRS and CDR2 YFSETQ. The CDR3 contains 13 residues. CDR3 region: CASSPVVNTEAFF. Here the CDR3 DNA reads TGCGCCAGCAGCCCGGTGGTGAACACTGAAGCTTTCTTT. Full variable domain (missing parts from reference TRBV5-1 and TRBJ1-1): KAGVTQTPRYLIKTRGQQVTLSCSPISGHRSVSWYQQTPGQGLQFLFEYFSETQRNKGNFPGRFSGRQFSNSRSEMNVSTLELGDSALYLCASSPVVNTEAFFGQGTRLTVV.

This clonotype was recorded many times. The CDR3 DNA reads as TGTGCCAGCAGGGGTGTGGCGAGCTCCTATAATTCACCCCTCCACTTT. This codes for CASRGVASSYNSPLHF. This chain connects TRBV28 to TRBJ1-6; D is unresolved. Trimming stripped 6 bases from V and 0 bases from J, with 12 bases between. Looked up from germline, CDR1 is MDHEN and CDR2 is SYDVKM. The CDR3 totals 16 residues.